A single sample gave rise to the 20 T cell receptor beta chains below, sequenced in a study of long-term antiretroviral therapy in people with HIV. Sequencing used immunoSEQ v3.0 at survey level. TCRdb's copy holds only in-frame clones and misses some; the assay was immunoSEQ multiplex PCR. The data contain about 26,000 clones, 86% of them singletons. The sample in question was unsorted PBMCs, obtained roughly 2.6 years after starting antiretroviral therapy. These receptors all stem from a man between 40 and 49 years old with HIV.

The chain combines TRBV4-3 with TRBJ2-2; weak D call: TRBD2 (6 bases). Looked up from germline, CDR1 is LGHNA and CDR2 is YSLEER. Trimming stripped 0 bases from V and 1 base from J, with 21 bases between. CDR3 length: 20 amino acids. DNA for the CDR3: TGCGCCAGCAGCCAAGATTCAGGGCTCGTCGATAGCGGGAACACCGGGGAGCTGTTTTTT. Translating gives CASSQDSGLVDSGNTGELFF.

V usage is TRBV5-4 and J usage is TRBJ2-7; perhaps TRBD2 as D (5 bases). The CDR3 covers 16 residues. V was shortened by 3 bases and J by 5 bases, with 21 bases between the two germline ends. Germline CDR1 SGHNT, CDR2 YYREEE (reference sequence). The CDR3 protein is CASSSSRARGVNEQYF. CDR3 coding DNA: TGTGCCAGCAGCTCCTCTAGGGCACGGGGAGTGAACGAGCAGTACTTC.

This clone was detected only once. This chain links TRBV29-1 with TRBJ1-4; no clear D. The CDR3 loop spans 12 amino acids. Germline loops: CDR1 SQVTM, CDR2 ANQGSEA. Trimming stripped 5 bases from V and 0 bases from J, with 4 bases between. CDR3 residues: CSVYATNEKLFF. The CDR3 coding sequence is TGCAGCGTTTATGCAACTAATGAAAAACTGTTTTTT.

This clone was picked up a small number of times. J is TRBJ1-3 and V is TRBV4-1, with TRBD1 as a possible D gene (5 bases). CDR3 size: 14 residues. Germline lookup yields CDR1 MGHRA and CDR2 YSYEKL. The V end was cut by 4 bases, the J end by 4 bases, with 11 bases between. The CDR3 region is CASSPPGTGNTIYF. The CDR3 nucleotides are TGCGCCAGCAGCCCCCCCGGGACGGGAAACACCATATATTTT.

The chain has TRBV6-1 and TRBJ2-7, with D possibly TRBD1 on 6 matching bases. The CDR3 totals 14 residues. The germline CDR1 and CDR2 sequences are MNHNS and SASEGT. V was trimmed by 4 bases and J by 4 bases, leaving 14 bases between them. CDR3 region: CASSVGQRDYEQYF. The CDR3 bases are TGTGCCAGCAGTGTCGGACAGAGAGATTACGAGCAGTACTTC.

V and J are TRBV11-2 and TRBJ1-1; 8 bases align to TRBD1. Looked up from germline, CDR1 is SGHAT and CDR2 is FQNNGV. The CDR3 length is 15 residues. The trim removed 4 bases at V and 1 base at J, leaving 5 bases unmatched. The CDR3 sequence: CASSSSDRANTEAFF. For the CDR3, the DNA is TGTGCCAGCAGCTCCTCGGACAGGGCGAACACTGAAGCTTTCTTT.

This chain links TRBV7-6 with TRBJ2-2; 7 bases agree with TRBD1. From germline, CDR1 is SGHVS and CDR2 FNYEAQ. J gave up 7 bases and V 2 bases, and 7 bases lay outside the gene matches. The CDR3 loop spans 15 amino acids. CDR3 amino acids: CASSLTQGQDGELFF. For the CDR3, the DNA is TGTGCCAGCAGCTTAACACAGGGGCAGGACGGGGAGCTGTTTTTT.

This chain uses TRBV4-3 with TRBJ1-2; D is uncertain. V lost 1 base and J lost 3, with 9 bases in between. The germline gives CDR1 LGHNA, CDR2 YSLEER. The CDR3 runs to 14 residues. The CDR3 region has the DNA TGCGCCAGCAGCCAAGCCGTGAGGGACTATGGCTACACCTTC. This codes for CASSQAVRDYGYTF.

This chain connects TRBV27 to TRBJ1-2; unclear D gene. The germline V gene has CDR1 MNHEY and CDR2 SMNVEV (reference sequence). This CDR3 has 16 amino acids. V was pared by 1 base and J by 1 base, with 13 bases between. CDR3 sequence: CASSLWSSQLNYGYTF. CDR3 in DNA: TGTGCCAGCAGTTTATGGTCCAGTCAACTTAACTATGGCTACACCTTC.

This clone was seen once. The chain employs TRBV29-1 and TRBJ2-3; possibly TRBD2 for D (7 bases). Trimming stripped 7 bases from V and 2 bases from J, with 43 bases between. Looked up from germline, CDR1 is SQVTM and CDR2 is ANQGSEA. CDR3 length equals 23 residues. In nucleotides, the CDR3 is TGCAGCGGGACAGTCCGCGGATCCGCTAGCGGCTTGGTGGGTTTTCGTGTCACAGATACGCAGTATTTT. Translated: CSGTVRGSASGLVGFRVTDTQYF.

The CDR3 reads CASSRDRDVTQYF. The DNA for the CDR3 is TGTGCCAGCAGCCGTGACAGGGACGTAACCCAGTACTTC. The chain combines TRBV7-9 with TRBJ2-5; 7 bases agree with TRBD1. The CDR3 consists of 13 residues. V lost 5 bases to trimming and J lost 8 bases; unmatched junction nucleotides: 8. Germline V gene lookup returns CDR1 SEHNR and CDR2 FQNEAQ (reference sequence).

This sequence joins TRBV5-6 and TRBJ1-5; no firm D call. Trimming cost V 0 bases and J 0 bases, with 4 bases left between them. The CDR3 runs to 14 residues. CDR1 SGHDT and CDR2 YYEEEE come from the germline V gene. CDR3 loop: CASSLVGSNQPQHF. As DNA, the CDR3 is TGTGCCAGCAGCTTGGTCGGTAGCAATCAGCCCCAGCATTTT.

The chain uses TRBV27 and TRBJ2-1, with 12 bases matching TRBD2. CDR1 MNHEY and CDR2 SMNVEV come from the germline V gene (reference sequence). CDR3 length equals 15 residues. Trimming at V came to 5 bases and at J to 4 bases, leaving 3 bases not matched to a gene. In DNA form, the CDR3 reads TGTGCCAGCAGTCCGCTAGCGGGAGGGTACAATGAGCAGTTCTTC. Its protein is CASSPLAGGYNEQFF.

The chain employs TRBV4-3 and TRBJ2-3; D remains ambiguous. CDR1 and CDR2 from the germline V gene are LGHNA and YSLEER. CDR3 length equals 14 residues. V gave up 1 base and J gave up 4 bases, with 9 bases separating them. This CDR3 reads CASSQGLTADTQYF. As DNA, the CDR3 is TGCGCCAGCAGCCAAGGCCTTACGGCAGATACGCAGTATTTT.

DNA for the CDR3: TGTGCCAGCAGCCACGAAGCCGACAGGTCCTACTCTGGAAACACCATATATTTT. Amino acid sequence: CASSHEADRSYSGNTIYF. The rearrangement links TRBV7-9 to TRBJ1-3; D is perhaps TRBD1 (6 bases). The length of the CDR3 is 18 residues. Between the trimmed V and J ends, which lost 5 bases and 0 bases, there was a span of 20 bases. Per germline, CDR1 SEHNR and CDR2 FQNEAQ (reference sequence).

The chain links TRBV6-6 to TRBJ2-1, with TRBD2 matching 7 bases. CDR1 and CDR2 (germline): MNHNY, SVGAGI (reference sequence). J gave up 9 bases and V 11 bases, and 16 bases lay outside the gene matches. The CDR3 extends over 14 amino acids. CDR3 coding DNA: TGTGCCGGGGGTTCCCGGGAGGCGGTGGGTGAGCAGTTCTTC. Translation gives CAGGSREAVGEQFF.

The chain employs TRBV29-1 and TRBJ1-1; tentatively, D is TRBD1 (5 bases). Germline CDR1 is SQVTM and CDR2 is ANQGSEA. CDR3 length: 13 residues. Deletions cut 6 bases from V and 6 bases from J, with 17 bases between. The CDR3 sequence is CSVFLRTKPEAFF. CDR3 DNA sequence: TGCAGCGTGTTTTTAAGGACAAAACCTGAAGCTTTCTTT.

This chain links TRBV4-3 with TRBJ1-1; TRBD1 aligns across 10 bases. This CDR3 is 14 amino acids long. Trimming at V came to 4 bases and at J to 4 bases, leaving 3 bases not matched to a gene. In germline, CDR1 is LGHNA, CDR2 YSLEER. CDR3 coding DNA: TGCGCCAGCAGCCCAGGGACAGGGGTCACTGAAGCTTTCTTT. Encoded protein: CASSPGTGVTEAFF.

This rearrangement joins TRBV6-4 to TRBJ2-6; D gene ambiguous. Germline V CDR1 and CDR2: MRHNA, SNTAGT. Trimming took 7 bases from V and 0 from J, leaving 10 bases between them. This CDR3 has 15 residues. The CDR3 reads CASTKWSSGANVLTF. The CDR3 region has the DNA TGTGCCAGCACCAAATGGAGCTCTGGGGCCAACGTCCTGACTTTC.

This chain uses TRBV4-3 with TRBJ2-1; 11 bases agree with TRBD1. Per the germline V gene, CDR1 is LGHNA and CDR2 is YSLEER. CDR3 length: 17 residues. J lost 9 bases, V lost 0 bases, and 10 bases had no gene match. The DNA of the CDR3 is TGCGCCAGCAGCCAAGATTACGAGGACAGGGGGCGCGGTGAGCAGTTCTTC. Its translation: CASSQDYEDRGRGEQFF.